This TCR beta chain came from a study of cytomegalovirus exposure and HLA in healthy donors. Turning to the study itself: Prior work identified some 120 million unique TCR beta sequences in some 180 million T cells.

The study ran its PCR with 60 Vbeta and 13 Jbeta primers. Assay: immunoSEQ multiplex PCR; the TCRdb copy retains only in-frame clones and omits some. Of about 120,000 clones in the sample, roughly 80% were seen once. The CDR3 consists of 15 residues. CDR1 SGHTA and CDR2 FQGNSA come from the germline V gene. The ends lost 5 bases at V and 5 bases at J; junction bases unmatched: 6. This clone was recorded a few times. The receptor was derived from a man aged 25-40 years in good health and CMV-seronegative. V and J are TRBV7-2 and TRBJ1-5; 10 nucleotides align to TRBD1. Sequencing input: PBMCs. CDR3 loop: CASSPGDRGDQPQHF. The CDR3 DNA follows: TGTGCCAGCAGCCCAGGGGACAGGGGTGATCAGCCCCAGCATTTT.